This section outlines one TCR beta chain sequence together with its context. Its antigen is not identified. Trimming shortened V by 5 bases and J by 1 base, and 11 bases separated the two germline ends. This CDR3 has 14 residues. Germline CDR1 and CDR2: ENHRY and SYGVKD. The data originate from a study of T cells in Graves' hyperthyroidism and ophthalmopathy. Study outcomes and limitations: Clonotypes that were expanded in thyroid above 0.001 mostly appeared in blood too.

The source material, RNA transcripts, was used to amplify TCR beta CDR3 regions. Primed by the HTBI set, a first-round RT-PCR was run on the TCR CDR3. One entry per CDR3 protein, called by TCRdb with MiXCR from the multiplex PCR reads. The data show approximately 570,000 distinct CDR3 sequences, with just under 20% seen just once and about half held by the top ten. This TCR came from a man aged 40-49 years with Graves' ophthalmopathy. Sequencing was performed on blood. The rearrangement uses TRBV10-3 and TRBJ1-1; maybe TRBD1 (6 bases). The DNA of the CDR3 is TGTGCCATCAGTAGGGGGACGGCGAACACTGAAGCTTTCTTT. Encoded protein: CAISRGTANTEAFF.